What follows are 30 T cell receptor beta chains derived from one specimen sequenced in a study of blood T cell repertoires in COVID-19. Sequenced by immunoSEQ multiplex PCR; TCRdb stores in-frame clones only, minus some. The sample yields 100,000 to 150,000 clones, approximately 84% seen once. The sample was peripheral blood. Source of these receptors: a woman aged 55-69 years with acute or convalescent COVID-19.

The rearrangement links TRBV6-5 to TRBJ1-1; tentatively, D is TRBD1 (5 bases). Germline CDR1 MNHEY, CDR2 SVGAGI. V was shortened by 6 bases and J by 1 base, with 12 bases between the two germline ends. The CDR3 runs 14 residues. DNA for the CDR3: TGTGCCAGCAGACACAGGCCGACGAACACTGAAGCTTTCTTT. Its protein product is CASRHRPTNTEAFF.

J is TRBJ1-2 and V is TRBV27, with D tentatively TRBD1 (5 bases). The CDR3 length is 13 residues. CDR1 and CDR2 (germline): MNHEY, SMNVEV (reference sequence). V was trimmed by 6 bases and J by 2 bases, leaving 10 bases between them. CDR3 sequence (DNA): TGTGCCAGCAGCTCGGGACTGAACTATGGCTACACCTTC. This codes for CASSSGLNYGYTF.

The V gene is TRBV11-3, the J gene TRBJ2-2, with D perhaps TRBD1 (6 bases). The ends were cut back, 0 bases at V and 0 bases at J, with 8 bases in the middle. Germline CDR1 is SGHNT and CDR2 is YENEEA. The CDR3 length is 16 residues. The CDR3 coding sequence is TGTGCCAGCAGCTTAGAGGGGGCCTCGAACACCGGGGAGCTGTTTTTT. This codes for CASSLEGASNTGELFF. The full variable domain, completed using reference TRBV11-3 and TRBJ2-2, is EAGVVQSPRYKIIEKKQPVAFWCNPISGHNTLYWYLQNLGQGPELLIRYENEEAVDDSQLPKDRFSAERLKGVDSTLKIQPAELGDSAVYLCASSLEGASNTGELFFGEGSRLTVL.

This clone has just one count. The chain recombines TRBV6-5 with TRBJ1-5, with a tentative D call TRBD1 (5 bases). V lost 6 bases, J lost 10 bases, and 22 bases lay in between. CDR3 size: 15 residues. Germline lookup yields CDR1 MNHEY and CDR2 SVGAGI. CDR3 sequence: CASSRRAGTRFPQHF. CDR3 nucleotides: TGTGCCAGCAGCCGCCGGGCGGGGACCCGGTTCCCCCAGCATTTT.

This clone was recorded a few times. The gene calls are TRBV11-2 and TRBJ1-1; 7 positions match TRBD1. Unmatched junction bases numbered 1, after V lost 3 bases and J lost 3 bases. Germline V CDR1 and CDR2: SGHAT, FQNNGV. The CDR3 has 13 amino acids. The CDR3 DNA is TGTGCCAGCAGCTTCCAGGGGGACACTGAAGCTTTCTTT. Amino acid sequence: CASSFQGDTEAFF. Complete variable domain (other parts from reference TRBV11-2 and TRBJ1-1): EAGVAQSPRYKIIEKRQSVAFWCNPISGHATLYWYQQILGQGPKLLIQFQNNGVVDDSQLPKDRFSAERLKGVDSTLKIQPAKLEDSAVYLCASSFQGDTEAFFGQGTRLTVV.

The CDR3 spells CAISEGGRSNQPQHF. In nucleotides, the CDR3 is TGTGCCATCAGTGAGGGGGGCAGAAGCAATCAGCCCCAGCATTTT. The chain combines TRBV10-3 with TRBJ1-5; TRBD1 is a possible D gene (6 bases). Trimming stripped 2 bases from V and 1 base from J, with 9 bases between. The germline CDR1 and CDR2 sequences are ENHRY and SYGVKD. The CDR3 extends over 15 amino acids.

The V gene is TRBV12-3 or TRBV12-4, the J gene TRBJ1-4; D unresolved. The CDR3 extends over 13 amino acids. V was pared by 1 base and J by 8 bases, with 8 bases between. This CDR3 reads CASSLGTAEKLFF. Here the CDR3 DNA reads TGTGCCAGCAGTTTAGGCACAGCCGAAAAACTGTTTTTT.

V gene TRBV19 combines with J gene TRBJ1-2; TRBD1 matches at 7 bases. This CDR3 region has 13 residues. Germline V gene data show CDR1 as LNHDA and CDR2 as SQIVND (reference sequence). Trimming removed 5 bases from V and 8 bases from J; junction bases left unmatched: 8. The CDR3 is CASSPHRGGGYTF. CDR3 nucleotide sequence: TGTGCCAGTAGTCCGCACAGGGGCGGCGGCTACACCTTC.

The chain carries TRBV19 and TRBJ1-1; 7 bases line up with TRBD1. V dropped 4 bases and J dropped 5; count of bases not matched to a gene: 7. The CDR3 consists of 14 residues. The germline gives CDR1 LNHDA, CDR2 SQIVND (reference sequence). Here the CDR3 DNA reads TGTGCCAGTAGTAACCGACAGGGCCCGACTGAAGCTTTCTTT. Its translation is CASSNRQGPTEAFF.

The rearrangement joins TRBV4-2 to TRBJ2-1; TRBD2 is a possible D gene (5 bases). The CDR3 loop spans 17 amino acids. Germline-derived CDR1 and CDR2 are LGHNA and YNFKEQ. Trimming removed 0 bases at V and 4 bases at J, with 16 bases between. The CDR3 DNA follows: TGTGCCAGCAGCCAAGAGGGTACGGGCCCGGGATACAATGAGCAGTTCTTC. This translates into CASSQEGTGPGYNEQFF.

This clone was seen a few times. CDR3 loop: CASSYGGPGSPLHF. For the CDR3, the DNA is TGTGCCAGCAGTTACGGGGGTCCGGGATCACCCCTCCACTTT. The chain joins TRBV27 to TRBJ1-6, with D possibly matching TRBD1 (5 bases). The CDR3 has 14 residues. CDR1 and CDR2 from the germline V gene are MNHEY and SMNVEV (reference sequence). Trimming stripped 4 bases from V and 10 bases from J, with 14 bases between.

The genes are TRBV30 and TRBJ1-3; a possible D gene is TRBD1 (5 bases). The CDR3 loop spans 13 amino acids. The V gene lost 3 bases and the J gene lost 4 bases, with 10 bases spanning the gap. Germline V gene data show CDR1 as GTSNPN and CDR2 as SVGIG (reference sequence). CDR3 nucleotides: TGTGCCTGGAGCCGCCAGGGAGGAAACACCATATATTTT. Protein: CAWSRQGGNTIYF. The entire variable domain, with the rest obtained from reference TRBV30 and TRBJ1-3, is as follows: SQTIHQWPATLVQPVGSPLSLECTVEGTSNPNLYWYRQAAGRGLQLLFYSVGIGQISSEVPQNLSASRPQDRQFILSSKKLLLSDSGFYLCAWSRQGGNTIYFGEGSWLTVV.

The rearrangement uses TRBV19 and TRBJ1-5, with D unresolved. The germline V and J ends were trimmed by 4 bases and 4 bases, with 8 bases remaining between them. This CDR3 is built from 13 residues. Looked up from germline, CDR1 is LNHDA and CDR2 is SQIVND (reference sequence). The CDR3 is CASSKADNQPQHF. CDR3 DNA: TGTGCCAGTAGTAAGGCGGATAATCAGCCCCAGCATTTT. The variable domain in full, completed from reference TRBV19 and TRBJ1-5, reads DGGITQSPKYLFRKEGQNVTLSCEQNLNHDAMYWYRQDPGQGLRLIYYSQIVNDFQKGDIAEGYSVSREKKESFPLTVTSAQKNPTAFYLCASSKADNQPQHFGDGTRLSIL.

The chain recombines TRBV11-2 with TRBJ1-4; D remains ambiguous. The CDR3 sequence is 16 residues long. From germline, CDR1 is SGHAT and CDR2 FQNNGV. The V end lost 5 bases, the J end lost 3 bases, and 16 bases lay between the germline ends. As DNA, the CDR3 is TGTGCCAGCAGCCGTTACCCGGCAGGTTCTAATGAAAAACTGTTTTTT. Protein: CASSRYPAGSNEKLFF.

The CDR3 reads CASSLAGPGSGYGYTF. The CDR3 nucleotides read TGCGCCAGCAGCCTGGCCGGGCCTGGGAGCGGCTATGGCTACACCTTC. This chain links TRBV5-1 with TRBJ1-2; no clear D. Germline assignment: CDR1 SGHRS and CDR2 YFSETQ. Trimming left V 4 bases short and J 4 bases short, with 20 bases between. The CDR3 loop spans 16 amino acids.

This sequence joins TRBV25-1 and TRBJ1-6; TRBD1 is a possible D gene (5 bases). Germline V gives CDR1 MGHDK, CDR2 SYGVNS. This CDR3 is 15 amino acids long. The V end was cut by 2 bases, the J end by 7 bases, with 12 bases between. CDR3 region: CASSETVQANSPLHF. The CDR3 bases are TGTGCCAGCAGTGAAACCGTACAGGCCAATTCACCCCTCCACTTT.

This clone was seen once. This chain connects TRBV27 to TRBJ2-3; possible D gene TRBD1, 5 bases. CDR1 is MNHEY, CDR2 SMNVEV, per germline (reference sequence). The CDR3 spans 13 residues. Deletions cut 1 base from V and 5 bases from J, with 7 bases between. The CDR3 coding sequence is TGTGCCAGCAGTTTATTAACAGGAGATACGCAGTATTTT. It is translated as CASSLLTGDTQYF.

This clone was observed a few times. The chain combines TRBV5-1 with TRBJ2-3, with 7 bases aligning to TRBD2. The CDR3 is 16 amino acids. V was clipped by 0 bases and J by 5 bases; unmatched bases: 9. The germline CDR1 and CDR2 sequences are SGHRS and YFSETQ. CDR3 coding DNA: TGCGCCAGCAGCTTGGAGGGGCGGGGGAAGGTAGATACGCAGTATTTT. It is translated as CASSLEGRGKVDTQYF.

In this sample, this clone turned up a few times. CDR3 in DNA: TGTGCCAGCAGCTTAAGAAGGAGGGGTGAGCAGTTCTTC. Its translation is CASSLRRRGEQFF. The rearrangement uses TRBV7-3 and TRBJ2-1, with D maybe TRBD2 (6 bases). The CDR3 extends over 13 amino acids. Between the trimmed V and J ends, which lost 1 base and 9 bases, there was a span of 10 bases. CDR1 and CDR2 from the germline V gene are SGHTA and FQGTGA.

The chain recombines TRBV6-5 with TRBJ1-2; D perhaps matches TRBD1 (5 bases). Germline CDR1 and CDR2: MNHEY and SVGAGI. Trimming removed 8 bases from V and 1 base from J, with 11 bases in between. CDR3 length: 13 amino acids. The CDR3 here is CASSDTHNYGYTF. For the CDR3, the DNA is TGTGCCAGCTCGGACACCCATAACTATGGCTACACCTTC.

The V gene is TRBV11-2, the J gene TRBJ1-1; D unclear. Germline CDR1 is SGHAT and CDR2 is FQNNGV. The CDR3 spans 16 residues. V was trimmed by 5 bases and J by 2 bases, leaving 18 bases between them. This CDR3 is CASSPPSGLSNTEAFF. The CDR3 nucleotides read TGTGCCAGCAGCCCACCGAGCGGGTTATCAAACACTGAAGCTTTCTTT. Full variable domain (outside the CDR3, taken from reference TRBV11-2 and TRBJ1-1): EAGVAQSPRYKIIEKRQSVAFWCNPISGHATLYWYQQILGQGPKLLIQFQNNGVVDDSQLPKDRFSAERLKGVDSTLKIQPAKLEDSAVYLCASSPPSGLSNTEAFFGQGTRLTVV.

V usage is TRBV4-1 and J usage is TRBJ2-3; 7 bases are a match to TRBD1. CDR3 length: 17 residues. Germline lookup yields CDR1 MGHRA and CDR2 YSYEKL. Trimming removed 0 bases from V and 3 bases from J; junction bases left unmatched: 9. CDR3 nucleotide sequence: TGCGCCAGCAGCCAAGATCAGTACAGGGGAAGAACAGATACGCAGTATTTT. Amino acid sequence: CASSQDQYRGRTDTQYF.

This chain uses TRBV27 with TRBJ2-3; TRBD1 aligns across 7 bases. Germline lookup yields CDR1 MNHEY and CDR2 SMNVEV (reference sequence). The junction had 13 bases not matched to a gene; V was cut back by 5 bases and J by 5 bases. CDR3 size: 16 residues. The CDR3 coding sequence is TGTGCCAGCAGTCCGTTCACAGGGGTCCGGGTAGATACGCAGTATTTT. It codes for CASSPFTGVRVDTQYF.

V and J are TRBV7-9 and TRBJ1-1; D unresolved. Germline V gene lookup returns CDR1 SEHNR and CDR2 FQNEAQ (reference sequence). This CDR3 comprises 15 residues. The ends were cut back, 1 base at V and 1 base at J, with 10 bases in the middle. The CDR3 DNA follows: TGTGCCAGCAGCTTAGTGCCCATGAGGAACACTGAAGCTTTCTTT. Its protein product is CASSLVPMRNTEAFF.

This chain connects TRBV5-1 to TRBJ2-2; D is perhaps TRBD2 (6 bases). The CDR3 covers 14 residues. V lost 7 bases and J 4 bases, leaving 14 bases between the germline ends. From germline, CDR1 is SGHRS and CDR2 YFSETQ. The DNA of the CDR3 is TGCGCCAGCCGGGATCCCGGGAGCACCGGGGAGCTGTTTTTT. It encodes CASRDPGSTGELFF.

The rearrangement uses TRBV5-6 and TRBJ1-2; 8 positions agree with TRBD1. The CDR3 extends over 14 amino acids. The V gene end was trimmed by 4 bases and the J gene end by 4 bases; junction bases not matched to a gene: 6. The germline V gene has CDR1 SGHDT and CDR2 YYEEEE. CDR3 sequence: CASSRRTGIYGYTF. As DNA, the CDR3 is TGTGCCAGCAGCCGACGGACAGGGATCTATGGCTACACCTTC.

The chain has TRBV25-1 and TRBJ2-1; TRBD2 matches at 11 bases. From germline, CDR1 is MGHDK and CDR2 SYGVNS. V shed 5 bases, J shed 2 bases, and the junction held 2 bases outside the gene matches. This CDR3 region has 15 residues. CDR3 protein: CASSTSGGPYNEQFF. The CDR3 DNA reads TGTGCCAGCAGTACTAGCGGGGGCCCCTACAATGAGCAGTTCTTC.

The rearrangement uses TRBV20-1 and TRBJ1-2; D ambiguous. Looked up from germline, CDR1 is DFQATT and CDR2 is SNEGSKA (reference sequence). V lost 3 bases and J lost 4, with 15 bases in between. The CDR3 is made up of 14 amino acids. CDR3 coding DNA: TGCAGTGCTAGTCCCGTGACTGTACTCTATGGCTACACCTTC. Protein: CSASPVTVLYGYTF.

The J gene is TRBJ1-1, the V gene TRBV6-5; D is uncertain. The CDR3 sequence is 12 residues long. Germline CDR1 reads MNHEY; CDR2 reads SVGAGI. Deletions cut 7 bases from V and 4 bases from J, with 10 bases between. The CDR3 here is CASTNKITEAFF. The DNA of the CDR3 is TGTGCCAGCACGAACAAGATCACTGAAGCTTTCTTT.

The CDR3: CASSLGLRSGNTIYF. DNA for the CDR3: TGCGCCAGCAGCTTGGGACTGCGCTCTGGAAACACCATATATTTT. The genes are TRBV5-1 and TRBJ1-3; unclear D gene. Germline-derived CDR1 and CDR2 are SGHRS and YFSETQ. Trimming removed 0 bases at V and 0 bases at J, with 7 bases between. The CDR3 has 15 residues.